This TCR beta chain comes out of a study of blood T cell repertoires in COVID-19. The CDR3 spans 17 residues. Trimming removed 2 bases from V and 0 bases from J; junction bases left unmatched: 4. Per germline, CDR1 MGHRA and CDR2 YSYEKL. The data were produced by immunoSEQ multiplex PCR, yet TCRdb's version contains in-frame clones alone and is incomplete. This table holds under 200,000 clones, 75% to 85% found once. The clonotype was recovered from a woman aged 60 to 75 with COVID-19, enrolled during active disease. Sequencing input: peripheral blood. The chain is built from TRBV4-1 and TRBJ2-3; TRBD2 matches at 11 bases. Written as DNA, the CDR3 is TGCGCCAGCAGCCAACTGACTAGCGGGGTTAGCACAGATACGCAGTATTTT. As protein: CASSQLTSGVSTDTQYF.